This T cell receptor (beta chain) derives from a study of shared clonotypes between healthy human individuals. The study's findings and limits: A generally larger estimated richness was seen in naive subsets than in memory subsets. Specimens sampled were limited to blood, with tissue repertoires likely differing.

Repertoires were generated with immunoSEQ multiplex PCR, while TCRdb's copy carries only in-frame clones and drops some. The sample shows a few million clones, over 90% of them seen only once. A few counts support this clone. Its antigen is as yet unknown. Germline lookup yields CDR1 SSHAT and CDR2 FNYEAQ (reference sequence). The CDR3 runs 16 residues. The V and J ends lost 10 bases and 4 bases respectively, with 25 bases between them. CD4+ cells underwent separation, giving CD45RA+ naive and CD45RA-negative memory subsets. The chain employs TRBV7-7 and TRBJ1-2; D not certain. The TCR was taken from a man younger than 35 in good health. Some clones in this sample may be carry-over from other donors' samples. The sequenced material came from naive CD4+ T cells from PBMCs. Sample subset: CD45RA+ positively selected. The CDR3 sequence is CATPGPREEPSYGYTF. The CDR3 nucleotides are TGTGCCACCCCGGGCCCGAGGGAGGAACCCTCCTATGGCTACACCTTC.